These T cell receptor beta chains were read from a single sample in a study of cytomegalovirus exposure and HLA in healthy donors. The method was immunoSEQ multiplex PCR; TCRdb's version includes in-frame clones alone and lacks a portion of them. Of tens of thousands of clones in the sample, approximately 80% were seen once. Sequencing used PBMCs. These TCRs come from a woman aged 30 to 39 in good health and CMV-seronegative. Each CDR3 is given with its conserved first and last residue. A D gene is named only where the DNA matches it firmly. Part of the rows lack a size; the others show once, few, many or a class for expanded clones.

J | size | V | D | CDR3 | DNA
TRBJ2-2 | . | TRBV29-1 | TRBD1 | CSVNRGGTGELFF | TGCAGCGTTAACAGGGGTGGCACCGGGGAGCTGTTTTTT
TRBJ2-1 | . | TRBV19 | . | CASSPGGSYNEQFF | TGTGCCAGTAGCCCCGGGGGATCCTACAATGAGCAGTTCTTC
TRBJ2-7 | . | TRBV27 | . | CASSSPVYEQYF | TGTGCCAGCAGTTCTCCAGTGTACGAGCAGTACTTC
TRBJ2-2 | . | TRBV5-1 | . | CASSYENRGGELFF | TGCGCCAGCAGCTACGAAAATAGGGGCGGGGAGCTGTTTTTT
TRBJ2-7 | . | TRBV7-9 | . | CASSLSVVRSYEQYF | TGTGCCAGCAGCTTAAGTGTTGTCAGATCCTACGAGCAGTACTTC
TRBJ2-7 | . | TRBV2 | TRBD2 | CASRATSGYYEQYF | TGTGCCAGCAGGGCGACTAGCGGGTACTACGAGCAGTACTTC
TRBJ1-4 | . | TRBV19 | . | CASSINQATNEKLFF | TGTGCCAGTAGTATCAACCAGGCAACTAATGAAAAACTGTTTTTT
TRBJ1-2 | . | TRBV10-3 | . | CAISDPGLNLYGYTF | TGTGCCATCAGTGACCCGGGACTGAATCTCTATGGCTACACCTTC
TRBJ1-5 | . | TRBV5-6 | . | CASSLNGGATHQPQHF | TGTGCCAGCAGCTTGAACGGCGGTGCCACGCATCAGCCCCAGCATTTT
TRBJ2-2 | . | TRBV27 | . | CASSLISRVTGELFF | TGTGCCAGCAGTTTAATTAGTCGAGTCACCGGGGAGCTGTTTTTT
TRBJ1-3 | . | TRBV7-6 | TRBD1 | CASSYDRGPGNTIYF | TGTGCCAGCAGCTACGACAGGGGGCCTGGAAACACCATATATTTT
TRBJ2-1 | once | TRBV6-4 | TRBD2 | CASSDVAGDYNEQFF | TGTGCCAGCAGTGACGTAGCGGGGGACTACAATGAGCAGTTCTTC
TRBJ2-3 | . | TRBV19 | TRBD2 | CASSSPRTSYSADTQYF | TGTGCCAGTAGTAGCCCGAGGACTAGCTATTCCGCAGATACGCAGTATTTT
TRBJ2-3 | . | TRBV6-4 | TRBD1 | CASSDTSGQGADTQYF | TGTGCCAGCAGTGACACGTCGGGACAGGGGGCCGATACGCAGTATTTT
TRBJ2-1 | few | TRBV7-8 | TRBD2 | CASSIGLAGRWSEQFF | TGTGCCAGCAGCATTGGACTAGCGGGGAGGTGGTCTGAGCAGTTCTTC
TRBJ2-7 | once | TRBV7-2 | TRBD2 | CASGRSGTSAEQYF | TGTGCCAGCGGACGATCCGGGACTAGCGCCGAGCAGTACTTC
TRBJ2-5 | few | TRBV7-6 | TRBD1 | CASSAGTGQETQYF | TGTGCCAGCAGCGCCGGGACAGGCCAAGAGACCCAGTACTTC
TRBJ1-5 | . | TRBV21-1 | . | CASCPDRGQKRNQPQHF | TGTGCCAGCTGTCCGGACAGGGGGCAAAAAAGGAATCAGCCCCAGCATTTT
TRBJ1-1 | . | TRBV7-2 | . | CASRNVGVMNTEAFF | TGTGCCAGCAGAAACGTCGGGGTAATGAACACTGAAGCTTTCTTT
TRBJ2-5 | . | TRBV5-4 | TRBD1 | CASSTQDRAKTQYF | TGTGCCAGCAGCACACAGGACAGGGCAAAGACCCAGTACTTC
TRBJ2-7 | . | TRBV5-1 | . | CASSLGTISYEQYF | TGCGCCAGCAGCTTAGGGACAATCTCCTACGAGCAGTACTTC
TRBJ1-1 | . | TRBV11-3 | . | CASSSPGRRNTEAFF | TGTGCCAGCAGCTCCCCTGGCCGGAGGAACACTGAAGCTTTCTTT
TRBJ2-7 | . | TRBV28 | TRBD1 | CASRGPGQGAGEQYF | TGTGCCAGCAGGGGACCGGGACAGGGGGCGGGTGAGCAGTACTTC
TRBJ1-1 | . | TRBV19 | . | CASSTLIWEMNTEAFF | TGTGCCAGTAGTACGCTCATTTGGGAGATGAACACTGAAGCTTTCTTT
TRBJ1-2 | . | TRBV18 | . | CASSPPVSNYGYTF | TGTGCCAGCTCACCACCTGTCTCTAACTATGGCTACACCTTC
TRBJ1-1 | . | TRBV9 | . | CASSARSLEAEAFF | TGTGCCAGCAGCGCCCGGTCCCTCGAGGCAGAAGCTTTCTTT
TRBJ1-2 | . | TRBV6-5 | . | CASRKRVQGDYGYTF | TGCGCCAGCAGGAAACGGGTACAGGGTGACTATGGCTACACCTTC
TRBJ2-7 | . | TRBV5-1 | . | CASSLAARDEQYF | TGCGCCAGCAGCTTGGCCGCCCGGGACGAGCAGTACTTC
TRBJ2-3 | . | TRBV30 | TRBD1 | CAWSTGTGGNTDTQYF | TGTGCCTGGAGTACCGGGACAGGGGGCAACACAGATACGCAGTATTTT
TRBJ2-7 | . | TRBV7-8 | . | CASSPIGSSYEQYF | TGTGCCAGCAGCCCAATTGGCTCTAGCTACGAGCAGTACTTC
TRBJ2-1 | once | TRBV7-4 | TRBD2 | CAPGVAGGRGDEQFF | TGTGCCCCCGGGGTAGCGGGGGGGCGAGGGGATGAGCAGTTCTTC
TRBJ1-1 | . | TRBV6-6 | . | CASSYSEVGTEAFF | TGTGCCAGCAGTTACTCGGAGGTGGGCACTGAAGCCTTCTTT